This passage covers 9 T cell receptor beta chains from one sample sequenced in a study of OX40 agonist ivuxolimab in advanced cancers. Profiling relied on immunoSEQ multiplex PCR, and the TCRdb table lists in-frame clones only, not all of them. Of about 64,000 clones in the sample, approximately 80% were seen once. The specimen was CD4+ or CD8+ T cells sorted from blood, collected in a trial of the OX40 agonist ivuxolimab. The receptors were sampled from an adult with an advanced solid tumor such as melanoma, head and neck, liver or kidney cancer.

V gene TRBV7-2 combines with J gene TRBJ2-1, with 10 bases lining up with TRBD2. V shed 1 base, J shed 8 bases, and the junction held 5 bases outside the gene matches. This CDR3 region has 15 residues. Germline lookup yields CDR1 SGHTA and CDR2 FQGNSA. CDR3 sequence: CASSLEVAGGYEQFF. The DNA for the CDR3 is TGTGCCAGCAGCTTAGAGGTAGCGGGAGGATATGAGCAGTTCTTC. Full variable domain (outside the CDR3, taken from reference TRBV7-2 and TRBJ2-1): GAGVSQSPSNKVTEKGKDVELRCDPISGHTALYWYRQSLGQGLEFLIYFQGNSAPDKSGLPSDRFSAERTGGSVSTLTIQRTQQEDSAVYLCASSLEVAGGYEQFFGPGTRLTVL.

The chain couples TRBV5-1 to TRBJ2-1; D is ambiguous. The CDR3 has 11 residues. CDR1 and CDR2 (germline): SGHRS, YFSETQ. V lost 5 bases and J 5 bases, leaving 5 bases between the germline ends. Here the CDR3 DNA reads TGCGCCAGCAGTTCCGACAATGAGCAGTTCTTC. It encodes CASSSDNEQFF.

This clone has more than one count but fewer than ten. The chain links TRBV11-2 to TRBJ1-2; 9 bases are shared with TRBD1. Trimming at V came to 7 bases and at J to 7 bases, leaving 4 bases not matched to a gene. The germline gives CDR1 SGHAT, CDR2 FQNNGV. The CDR3 has 12 residues. For the CDR3, the DNA is TGTGCCAGCACCGGACAGGGGTTTGGCTACACCTTC. This encodes CASTGQGFGYTF.

The chain links TRBV27 to TRBJ2-1; D might be TRBD2 (5 bases). V was shortened by 7 bases and J by 4 bases, with 14 bases between the two germline ends. The CDR3 covers 14 residues. CDR1 is MNHEY and CDR2 is SMNVEV in the germline V gene (reference sequence). The CDR3 nucleotides are TGTGCCAGCACGGGGTCGGCCCTGTACAATGAGCAGTTCTTC. This encodes CASTGSALYNEQFF.

The rearrangement joins TRBV4-2 to TRBJ2-1; 10 positions match TRBD2. Trimming cost V 0 bases and J 4 bases; bases outside gene matches: 15. CDR3 length: 20 amino acids. Germline V gene lookup returns CDR1 LGHNA and CDR2 YNFKEQ. CDR3 loop: CASSQEPQRNLAGGYNEQFF. The CDR3, as DNA: TGTGCCAGCAGCCAAGAACCCCAACGCAACTTAGCGGGGGGTTACAATGAGCAGTTCTTC.

The rearrangement uses TRBV29-1 and TRBJ1-1, with unresolved D. V lost 5 bases and J lost 1, with 11 bases in between. The germline V gene encodes CDR1 SQVTM and CDR2 ANQGSEA. The CDR3 consists of 13 residues. The CDR3 loop reads CSVLYGKNTEAFF. CDR3 coding DNA: TGCAGCGTTCTGTACGGGAAGAACACTGAAGCTTTCTTT.

In this sample, this clone turned up a few times. The J gene is TRBJ2-7, the V gene TRBV6-5, with a possible D match to TRBD2 (6 bases). V was cut by 3 bases and J by 0 bases, with 9 bases left in between. Germline CDR1 and CDR2: MNHEY and SVGAGI. The CDR3 extends over 14 amino acids. The CDR3 DNA follows: TGTGCCAGCAGTTATGTCGGGAGCTCCTACGAGCAGTACTTC. It specifies CASSYVGSSYEQYF.

The genes are TRBV11-2 and TRBJ2-7; no clear D. The CDR3 totals 13 residues. Germline V CDR1 and CDR2: SGHAT, FQNNGV. With 0 bases removed from V and 0 bases from J, the gap between germline ends came to 3 bases. The CDR3 DNA sequence: TGTGCCAGCAGCTTAGAGGTCTCCTACGAGCAGTACTTC. Translating gives CASSLEVSYEQYF.

The chain couples TRBV19 to TRBJ2-1; D perhaps matches TRBD2 (6 bases). The germline CDR1 and CDR2 sequences are LNHDA and SQIVND (reference sequence). This CDR3 is built from 11 residues. Trimming cost V 6 bases and J 15 bases, with 15 bases left between them. The CDR3 bases are TGTGCCAGTAGGGAGGGGACTGGTCGGTTCTTC. Translation gives CASREGTGRFF. Using reference TRBV19 and TRBJ2-1 for the parts outside the CDR3, the full variable domain is DGGITQSPKYLFRKEGQNVTLSCEQNLNHDAMYWYRQDPGQGLRLIYYSQIVNDFQKGDIAEGYSVSREKKESFPLTVTSAQKNPTAFYLCASREGTGRFFGPGTRLTVL.